The 30 T cell receptor beta chains given below trace back to one sample, sequenced in a study of T cell responses to AZD1222 COVID-19 vaccine. Some clones are missing from TCRdb's copy, which holds only in-frame ones; the method was immunoSEQ multiplex PCR. The sample has about 130,000 clones, more than 85% seen once. The source was peripheral blood, collected 28 days after the second AZD1222 dose. The source of these receptors is an adult who received the AZD1222 COVID-19 vaccine.

This chain connects TRBV18 to TRBJ2-6, with TRBD1 as a possible D gene (7 bases). CDR1 and CDR2 (germline): KGHSH, LQKENI. Trimming pared 3 bases from V and 0 bases from J, leaving 12 bases between. This CDR3 has 17 amino acids. CDR3 loop: CASSPSGGNSGANVLTF. CDR3 coding DNA: TGTGCCAGCTCACCTTCAGGGGGGAACTCTGGGGCCAACGTCCTGACTTTC. Filled out from reference TRBV18 and TRBJ2-6, the complete variable domain reads NAGVMQNPRHLVRRRGQEARLRCSPMKGHSHVYWYRQLPEEGLKFMVYLQKENIIDESGMPKERFSAEFPKEGPSILRIQQVVRGDSAAYFCASSPSGGNSGANVLTFGAGSRLTVL.

In its sample, this clone was seen once. CDR3 residues: CASSPTGFLNYGYTF. The CDR3 nucleotides are TGTGCCAGCAGTCCGACAGGATTTCTTAACTATGGCTACACCTTC. The V and J genes are TRBV6-4 and TRBJ1-2; TRBD1 is a possible D gene (6 bases). The V and J ends lost 5 bases and 1 base respectively, with 14 bases between them. Germline V gene lookup returns CDR1 MRHNA and CDR2 SNTAGT. The CDR3 has 15 residues.

In its sample, this clone was seen once. The chain has TRBV7-8 and TRBJ2-3; 8 bases align to TRBD1. The CDR3 consists of 17 residues. The germline gives CDR1 SGHVS, CDR2 FQNEAQ. With V trimmed by 3 bases and J by 3 bases, 11 bases remained unmatched. The CDR3 nucleotides are TGTGCCAGCAGCTTCCATAGGACAGGGACGACAACAGATACGCAGTATTTT. Translated: CASSFHRTGTTTDTQYF.

V gene TRBV7-9 combines with J gene TRBJ2-7; no firm D call. Trimming removed 1 base at V and 3 bases at J, with 4 bases between. The CDR3 consists of 12 residues. Germline CDR1 SEHNR, CDR2 FQNEAQ (reference sequence). Here the CDR3 DNA reads TGTGCCAGCAGCTTAGACAACTACGAGCAGTACGTC. This codes for CASSLDNYEQYV.

The chain joins TRBV3-1 (or the pseudogene TRBV3-2) to TRBJ2-5, with 7 bases that match TRBD2. The CDR3 is 16 residues long. V lost 3 bases, J lost 1 base, and 8 bases stayed unmatched. CDR1 and CDR2 from the germline V gene are LGHDT and YNNKEL (reference sequence). The CDR3 DNA is TGTGCCAGCAGCCAGGGGGGGACTGGGGCCCAAGAGACCCAGTACTTC. It yields the protein CASSQGGTGAQETQYF.

V usage is TRBV19 and J usage is TRBJ1-2; D perhaps matches TRBD1 (6 bases). The ends were cut back, 3 bases at V and 1 base at J, with 21 bases in the middle. The CDR3 extends over 18 amino acids. Germline CDR1 and CDR2: LNHDA and SQIVND (reference sequence). CDR3 residues: CASSMRWGTSSGNYGYTF. DNA for the CDR3: TGTGCCAGTAGTATGCGTTGGGGGACAAGTAGCGGTAACTATGGCTACACCTTC.

This clone occurred a few times. The chain recombines TRBV30 with TRBJ2-1, with 12 bases matching TRBD2. Germline CDR1 reads GTSNPN; CDR2 reads SVGIG (reference sequence). The CDR3 has 16 residues. V was pared by 6 bases and J by 2 bases, with 8 bases of the junction left unmatched. The chain's CDR3 is CACQRWTSGTYNEQFF. In nucleotides, the CDR3 is TGTGCCTGCCAGCGGTGGACTAGCGGGACCTACAATGAGCAGTTCTTC. The full variable domain, with the rest looked up from reference TRBV30 and TRBJ2-1, is SQTIHQWPATLVQPVGSPLSLECTVEGTSNPNLYWYRQAAGRGLQLLFYSVGIGQISSEVPQNLSASRPQDRQFILSSKKLLLSDSGFYLCACQRWTSGTYNEQFFGPGTRLTVL.

The chain couples TRBV6-5 to TRBJ2-5, with TRBD2 identical over 9 bases. CDR1 and CDR2 from the germline V gene are MNHEY and SVGAGI. CDR3 size: 15 residues. The trim removed 5 bases at V and 1 base at J, leaving 5 bases unmatched. The CDR3: CASSKLAGRQETQYF. CDR3 nucleotides: TGTGCCAGCAGTAAACTAGCGGGCCGCCAAGAGACCCAGTACTTC.

This clone was observed once. The chain links TRBV4-1 to TRBJ2-5; unclear D gene. From germline, CDR1 is MGHRA and CDR2 YSYEKL. V lost 2 bases, J lost 5 bases, and 9 bases lay in between. This CDR3 is 13 amino acids long. CDR3 DNA sequence: TGCGCCAGCAGCCAATTCAGCCGGGAGACCCAGTACTTC. It encodes CASSQFSRETQYF.

V usage is TRBV4-1 and J usage is TRBJ1-4; tentative D call: TRBD1 (5 bases). V dropped 1 base and J dropped 5 bases, with 17 bases sitting between them. Germline CDR1 and CDR2: MGHRA and YSYEKL. This CDR3 has 17 residues. CDR3 in amino acids: CASSQAPIAGFNEKLFF. CDR3 sequence (DNA): TGCGCCAGCAGCCAAGCGCCCATCGCAGGGTTCAATGAAAAACTGTTTTTT.

V and J are TRBV7-2 and TRBJ2-7; the match to TRBD1 covers 9 bases. The CDR3 sequence is 15 residues long. J lost 5 bases, V lost 4 bases, and 9 bases had no gene match. In germline, CDR1 is SGHTA, CDR2 FQGNSA. The CDR3: CASSSYRGPIHEQYF. The DNA of the CDR3 is TGTGCCAGCAGCTCATACAGGGGGCCGATCCACGAGCAGTACTTC.

The genes are TRBV20-1 and TRBJ2-1, with D hard to call. The CDR3 runs to 9 residues. With 6 bases removed from V and 7 bases from J, the gap between germline ends came to 4 bases. The germline V gene has CDR1 DFQATT and CDR2 SNEGSKA (reference sequence). DNA of the CDR3: TGCAGTGCCGAGAATGAGCAGTTCTTC. It encodes CSAENEQFF.

This chain links TRBV7-2 with TRBJ1-5; possibly TRBD1 for D (5 bases). With 2 bases removed from V and 0 bases from J, the gap between germline ends came to 8 bases. This CDR3 is built from 15 residues. The germline gives CDR1 SGHTA, CDR2 FQGNSA. The CDR3 reads CASSLSGSSNQPQHF. In DNA, the CDR3 is TGTGCCAGCAGCTTATCAGGGTCTAGCAATCAGCCCCAGCATTTT.

The chain is built from TRBV6-5 and TRBJ2-2, with TRBD1 matching over 8 bases. Germline CDR1 and CDR2: MNHEY and SVGAGI. J gave up 3 bases and V 6 bases, and 6 bases lay outside the gene matches. This CDR3 comprises 15 residues. As DNA, the CDR3 is TGTGCCAGCAGCCAGACAGGGGCCGACACCGGGGAGCTGTTTTTT. Translation gives CASSQTGADTGELFF.

The chain carries TRBV7-8 and TRBJ1-1, with TRBD1 matching over 7 bases. V trimming: 3 bases; J trimming: 3 bases; junction bases outside the gene matches: 4. The CDR3 sequence is 14 residues long. The germline CDR1 and CDR2 sequences are SGHVS and FQNEAQ. The CDR3: CASSFARGDTEAFF. The CDR3 DNA follows: TGTGCCAGCAGCTTTGCCAGGGGGGACACTGAAGCTTTCTTT. Based on the CDR3 plus reference TRBV7-8 and TRBJ1-1, the full variable domain is GAGVSQSPRYKVAKRGQDVALRCDPISGHVSLFWYQQALGQGPEFLTYFQNEAQLDKSGLPSDRFFAERPEGSVSTLKIQRTQQEDSAVYLCASSFARGDTEAFFGQGTRLTVV.

The J gene is TRBJ2-5, the V gene TRBV6-5; D might be TRBD1 or TRBD2, each matching 5 bases. Trimming stripped 7 bases from V and 5 bases from J, with 20 bases between. CDR3 size: 15 residues. Germline lookup yields CDR1 MNHEY and CDR2 SVGAGI. The CDR3 sequence is CASKSGTSLGETQYF. In DNA, the CDR3 is TGTGCCAGCAAATCCGGGACCTCCCTCGGGGAGACCCAGTACTTC.

In regard to this clone: One end of the junction does not line up with germline, which may come from a read error. The chain couples TRBV7-7 to TRBJ1-5; D might be TRBD1 (5 bases). Germline CDR1 reads SSHAT; CDR2 reads FNYEAQ (reference sequence). CDR3 length equals 15 residues. The DNA for the CDR3 is TGTGCTAGCAGCCCACGGGACGGGACCAATCAGCCCCAGCATTTT. Protein product: CASSPRDGTNQPQHF.

This chain connects TRBV12-5 to TRBJ1-5; tentative D call: TRBD1 (5 bases). Trimming took off 0 bases at V and 2 bases at J, with 11 bases between the two ends. Germline V gene lookup returns CDR1 LGHNT and CDR2 FRNRAP. The CDR3 spans 16 residues. The CDR3, as DNA: TGTGCTAGTGGTTTGGTAGTAGGGGCCGGCAATCAGCCCCAGCATTTT. Protein: CASGLVVGAGNQPQHF.

This chain links TRBV18 with TRBJ1-6, with D unresolved. V gave up 2 bases and J gave up 7 bases, with 9 bases separating them. The germline gives CDR1 KGHSH, CDR2 LQKENI. This CDR3 is 14 amino acids long. The CDR3 DNA sequence: TGTGCCAGCTCACCAGGAGGTGGGAATTCACCCCTCCACTTT. This encodes CASSPGGGNSPLHF.

This chain connects TRBV27 to TRBJ2-1; 8 nucleotides agree with TRBD1. CDR1 and CDR2 from the germline V gene are MNHEY and SMNVEV (reference sequence). V dropped 4 bases and J dropped 0; count of bases not matched to a gene: 5. The CDR3 runs 16 residues. The CDR3 region has the DNA TGTGCCAGCAGTTCTCGACAGGGGAGCTCCTACAATGAGCAGTTCTTC. It yields the protein CASSSRQGSSYNEQFF.

The V call is TRBV10-3, the J call TRBJ1-1; D call uncertain. The CDR3 totals 14 residues. CDR1 ENHRY and CDR2 SYGVKD come from the germline V gene. V was trimmed by 0 bases and J by 4 bases, leaving 9 bases between them. The CDR3 region is CAISESVRGTEAFF. For the CDR3, the DNA is TGTGCCATCAGTGAGTCGGTGAGAGGCACTGAAGCTTTCTTT.

This chain connects TRBV2 to TRBJ2-5, with TRBD2 as a possible D gene (5 bases). The CDR3 is made up of 13 amino acids. Germline CDR1 is SNHLY and CDR2 is FYNNEI. V was cut by 6 bases and J by 5 bases, with 13 bases left in between. CDR3 in DNA: TGTGCCAGCAGGTTCTTTGGCGGGGAGACCCAGTACTTC. This translates into CASRFFGGETQYF.

The gene calls are TRBV6-5 and TRBJ2-1; 11 bases match TRBD2. CDR3 length: 14 residues. Trimming at V came to 8 bases and at J to 9 bases, leaving 9 bases not matched to a gene. Germline loops: CDR1 MNHEY, CDR2 SVGAGI. The CDR3 is CASLLAGAFGEQFF. The CDR3 region has the DNA TGTGCCAGCTTACTAGCGGGAGCGTTCGGTGAGCAGTTCTTC.

The V gene is TRBV30, the J gene TRBJ1-1; D gene unclear. This CDR3 is 11 amino acids long. V was shortened by 3 bases and J by 7 bases, with 9 bases between the two germline ends. In germline, CDR1 is GTSNPN, CDR2 SVGIG (reference sequence). DNA for the CDR3: TGTGCCTGGAGCGGCGGATTTGAAGCTTTCTTT. This sequence encodes CAWSGGFEAFF.

The V call is TRBV6-6, the J call TRBJ2-7; 11 bases are shared with TRBD1. Germline CDR1 is MNHNY and CDR2 is SVGAGI (reference sequence). The J segment lost 6 bases and the V segment lost 6 bases, leaving 10 bases of the junction unmatched. The CDR3 extends over 15 amino acids. CDR3 sequence (DNA): TGTGCCAGCAGCCCCGGGACAGGGGGTAATAGCGAGCAGTACGTC. Protein: CASSPGTGGNSEQYV.

This chain uses TRBV19 with TRBJ1-3, with TRBD1 as a possible D gene (5 bases). V was cut by 6 bases and J by 0 bases, with 9 bases left in between. CDR1 is LNHDA, CDR2 SQIVND, per germline (reference sequence). This CDR3 contains 14 residues. CDR3 protein: CASSRQYSGNTIYF. CDR3 in DNA: TGTGCCAGTAGCCGACAGTACTCTGGAAACACCATATATTTT.

The J gene is TRBJ2-7, the V gene TRBV6-5; either TRBD1 or TRBD2 may supply D (5 bases each). Trimming took 5 bases from V and 5 from J, leaving 19 bases between them. The CDR3 totals 15 residues. The germline V gene encodes CDR1 MNHEY and CDR2 SVGAGI. CDR3 sequence (DNA): TGTGCCAGCAGTCCCCGGGACGCCTTGAAGGACGAGCAGTACGTC. It specifies CASSPRDALKDEQYV.

The gene calls are TRBV10-3 and TRBJ2-4; 7 bases are a match to TRBD2. Germline assignment: CDR1 ENHRY and CDR2 SYGVKD. J gave up 3 bases and V 4 bases, and 6 bases lay outside the gene matches. The CDR3 length is 15 residues. The DNA of the CDR3 is TGTGCCATCAGTGGCGGCGGGGGTAGCAAAAACATTCAGTACTTC. Its protein is CAISGGGGSKNIQYF.

The genes are TRBV12-3 or TRBV12-4 and TRBJ2-2; D is uncertain. The CDR3 has 13 amino acids. The V end was cut by 5 bases, the J end by 1 base, with 5 bases between. CDR3 sequence: CASSHWNTGELFF. CDR3 sequence (DNA): TGTGCCAGCAGTCACTGGAACACCGGGGAGCTGTTTTTT.

This clone was observed a single time. V usage is TRBV6-5 and J usage is TRBJ1-4, with 10 bases lining up with TRBD1. This CDR3 has 14 residues. Germline-derived CDR1 and CDR2 are MNHEY and SVGAGI. The V segment lost 4 bases and the J segment 8 bases; nucleotides outside the gene matches: 4. This CDR3 reads CASSSGTGDEKLFF. The CDR3 DNA follows: TGTGCCAGCAGTTCCGGGACAGGGGACGAAAAACTGTTTTTT.